The present T cell receptor (beta chain) was sequenced within a study of blood T cell repertoires in COVID-19. Study background: Spain, Italy and the United States supplied samples that represented acute and convalescent COVID-19.

Germline CDR1 MNHEY, CDR2 SMNVEV (reference sequence). Trimming at V came to 8 bases and at J to 0 bases, leaving 18 bases not matched to a gene. The CDR3 extends over 19 amino acids. This clone was seen once. Categorization into cohorts depended on clinical history that participants reported. Symptom resolution, clearance, or two negative PCRs marked donors in Cohort 3 as recovered. The method was immunoSEQ multiplex PCR; TCRdb's version includes in-frame clones alone and lacks a portion of them. The repertoire consists of hundreds of thousands of clones, with 75% to 90% occurring once and the leading ten covering approximately 1.2%.

The genes are TRBV27 and TRBJ2-5, with 10 nucleotides matching TRBD1. The TCR was taken from a man aged 30 to 39 who had recovered from COVID-19. Sample: PBMCs or T cells enriched from blood (not recorded which). For the CDR3, the DNA is TGTGCCAGCGGGGAGACAGGGGGCGCGTCTGATCTGTACCAAGAGACCCAGTACTTC. It is translated as CASGETGGASDLYQETQYF.